This TCR beta chain was sequenced during a study of cytomegalovirus exposure and HLA in healthy donors. Study context: Of all 400 or so donors who were genotyped, about 84% belonged to the Caucasian-associated ancestry cluster.

The PCR made use of 60 Vbeta and 13 Jbeta primers. Clones were read by immunoSEQ multiplex PCR, and TCRdb kept only the in-frame ones, dropping some. The sample holds 90,000 to 150,000 clones, around 81% seen once. Germline loops: CDR1 MNHNY, CDR2 SVGAGI (reference sequence). The V and J ends lost 5 bases and 3 bases respectively, with 19 bases between them. CDR3 length equals 16 residues. The sequence was collected from a woman in her thirties or forties in good health and CMV-seronegative. The chain recombines TRBV6-6 with TRBJ1-1; tentatively, D is TRBD1 (6 bases). The sequencing input was PBMCs. As DNA, the CDR3 is TGTGCCAGCAGTCTTTCCGGGACACAAGGGGACACTGAAGCTTTCTTT. The encoded protein is CASSLSGTQGDTEAFF.